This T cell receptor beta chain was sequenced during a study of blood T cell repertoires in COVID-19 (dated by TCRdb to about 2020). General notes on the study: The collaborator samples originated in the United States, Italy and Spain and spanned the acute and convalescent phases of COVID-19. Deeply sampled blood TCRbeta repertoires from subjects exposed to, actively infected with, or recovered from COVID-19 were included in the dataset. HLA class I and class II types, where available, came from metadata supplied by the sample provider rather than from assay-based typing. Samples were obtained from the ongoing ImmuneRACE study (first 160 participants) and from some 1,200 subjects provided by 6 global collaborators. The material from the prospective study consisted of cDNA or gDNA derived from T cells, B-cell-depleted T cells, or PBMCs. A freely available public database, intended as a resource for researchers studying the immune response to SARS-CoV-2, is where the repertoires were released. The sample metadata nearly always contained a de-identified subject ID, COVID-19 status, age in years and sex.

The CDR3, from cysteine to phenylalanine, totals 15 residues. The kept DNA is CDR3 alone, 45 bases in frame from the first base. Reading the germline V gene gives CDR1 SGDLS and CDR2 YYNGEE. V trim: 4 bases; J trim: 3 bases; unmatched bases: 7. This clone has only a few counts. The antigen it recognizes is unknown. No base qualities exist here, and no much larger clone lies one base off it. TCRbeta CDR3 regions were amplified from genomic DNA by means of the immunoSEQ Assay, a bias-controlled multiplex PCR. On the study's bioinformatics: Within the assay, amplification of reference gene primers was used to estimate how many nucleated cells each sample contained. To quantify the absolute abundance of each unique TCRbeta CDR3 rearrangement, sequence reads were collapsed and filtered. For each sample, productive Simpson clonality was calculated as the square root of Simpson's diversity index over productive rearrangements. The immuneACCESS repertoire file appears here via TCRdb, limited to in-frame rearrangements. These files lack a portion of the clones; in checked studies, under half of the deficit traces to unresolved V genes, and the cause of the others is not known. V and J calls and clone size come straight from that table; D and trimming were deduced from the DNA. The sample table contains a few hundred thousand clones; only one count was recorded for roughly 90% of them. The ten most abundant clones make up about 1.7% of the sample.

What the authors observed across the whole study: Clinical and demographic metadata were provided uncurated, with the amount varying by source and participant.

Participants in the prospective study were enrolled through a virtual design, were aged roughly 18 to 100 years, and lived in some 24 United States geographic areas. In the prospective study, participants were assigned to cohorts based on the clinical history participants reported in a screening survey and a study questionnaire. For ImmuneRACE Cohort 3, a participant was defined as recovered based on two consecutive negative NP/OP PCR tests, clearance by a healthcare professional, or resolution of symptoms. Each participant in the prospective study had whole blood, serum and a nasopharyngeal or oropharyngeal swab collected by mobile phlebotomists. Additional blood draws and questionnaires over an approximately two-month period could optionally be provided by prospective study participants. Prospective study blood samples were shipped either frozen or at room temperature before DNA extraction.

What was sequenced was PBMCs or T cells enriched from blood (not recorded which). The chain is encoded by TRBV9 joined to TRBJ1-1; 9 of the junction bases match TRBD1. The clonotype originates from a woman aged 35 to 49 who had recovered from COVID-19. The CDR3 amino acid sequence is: CASSISGTGYTEAFF. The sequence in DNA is TGTGCCAGCAGCATATCCGGGACAGGGTACACTGAAGCTTTCTTT.